These 27 T cell receptor beta chains share one sample of origin, sequenced in a study of T cell responses to AZD1222 COVID-19 vaccine. Clones were sequenced by immunoSEQ multiplex PCR, and TCRdb holds only the in-frame ones, with some missing. The sample has over 120,000 clones, roughly 92% seen once. Sequencing used peripheral blood, obtained on day 0 of AZD1222 vaccination. These receptors were collected from an adult in good health.

The rearrangement joins TRBV27 to TRBJ1-1; maybe TRBD1 (5 bases). The CDR3 length is 13 residues. The germline CDR1 and CDR2 sequences are MNHEY and SMNVEV (reference sequence). V was clipped by 4 bases and J by 0 bases, with 6 bases between them. For the CDR3, the DNA is TGTGCCAGCAGTTGGGGCCTGAACACTGAAGCTTTCTTT. Translated: CASSWGLNTEAFF.

J is TRBJ1-5 and V is TRBV28; D ambiguous. This CDR3 comprises 15 residues. From germline, CDR1 is MDHEN and CDR2 SYDVKM. The V end lost 10 bases, the J end lost 9 bases, and 25 bases lay between the germline ends. The DNA of the CDR3 is TGTGCCACCCATGGCCACACGGTGGATTCAGGGCCCCAGCATTTT. Protein: CATHGHTVDSGPQHF.

The chain joins TRBV11-3 to TRBJ2-1, with D unresolved. The CDR3 runs 13 residues. The germline V and J ends were trimmed by 3 bases and 13 bases, with 16 bases remaining between them. CDR1 is SGHNT and CDR2 is YENEEA in the germline V gene. Here the CDR3 reads CASSFERSWAQFF. In nucleotides, the CDR3 is TGTGCCAGCAGCTTTGAGAGGTCGTGGGCTCAGTTCTTC.

This sequence joins TRBV29-1 and TRBJ1-1, with D possibly TRBD1 on 5 matching bases. The germline gives CDR1 SQVTM, CDR2 ANQGSEA. The CDR3 spans 15 residues. Deletions cut 4 bases from V and 3 bases from J, with 18 bases between. CDR3 coding DNA: TGCAGCGTTGTCATCCCAGGGTCTTGGCACACTGAAGCTTTCTTT. It codes for CSVVIPGSWHTEAFF.

The chain combines TRBV6-2 or TRBV6-3 with TRBJ2-5, with D possibly matching TRBD2 (5 bases). The germline CDR1 and CDR2 sequences are MNHEY and SVGEGT. V dropped 2 bases and J dropped 9 bases, with 7 bases sitting between them. This CDR3 region has 11 residues. CDR3 residues: CASSYPGAQYF. The CDR3 DNA reads TGTGCCAGCAGTTACCCCGGGGCCCAGTACTTC.

This chain joins TRBV9 and TRBJ2-5; 11 nucleotides align to TRBD2. The CDR3 loop spans 15 amino acids. Losses at the gene ends were 1 base for V and 4 bases for J; bases not matched to a gene: 3. Germline CDR1 reads SGDLS; CDR2 reads YYNGEE. The CDR3 loop is CASSVTSGSLETQYF. The DNA of the CDR3 is TGTGCCAGCAGCGTAACTAGCGGGAGTTTAGAGACCCAGTACTTC.

J is TRBJ1-2 and V is TRBV3-1 (or the pseudogene TRBV3-2); maybe TRBD1 (6 bases). Trimming removed 1 base from V and 8 bases from J, with 11 bases in between. Germline CDR1 reads LGHDT; CDR2 reads YNNKEL (reference sequence). The CDR3 consists of 13 residues. The CDR3 DNA reads as TGTGCCAGCAGCCAAGGGGACACCCTGGGCTACACCTTC. Translated: CASSQGDTLGYTF.

This sequence joins TRBV5-1 and TRBJ2-1; no clear D. From germline, CDR1 is SGHRS and CDR2 YFSETQ. The CDR3 consists of 14 residues. Between the trimmed V and J ends, which lost 1 base and 4 bases, there was a span of 9 bases. The CDR3 sequence: CASSLSPTYNEQFF. The CDR3 bases are TGCGCCAGCAGCTTGAGCCCGACTTACAATGAGCAGTTCTTC.

The V call is TRBV28, the J call TRBJ2-7; D possibly matches TRBD1 or TRBD2 (6 bases each). Germline CDR1 and CDR2: MDHEN and SYDVKM. Trimming cost V 9 bases and J 0 bases, with 18 bases left between them. This CDR3 spans 15 amino acids. CDR3 in amino acids: CASGVGGAISYEQYF. CDR3 sequence (DNA): TGTGCCAGTGGGGTGGGGGGCGCGATCTCCTACGAGCAGTACTTC. The variable domain in full, with the rest retrieved from reference TRBV28 and TRBJ2-7, is DVKVTQSSRYLVKRTGEKVFLECVQDMDHENMFWYRQDPGLGLRLIYFSYDVKMKEKGDIPEGYSVSREKKERFSLILESASTNQTSMYLCASGVGGAISYEQYFGPGTRLTVT.

The chain carries TRBV4-1 and TRBJ1-3; tentative D call: TRBD1 (5 bases). This CDR3 region has 18 residues. Trimming removed 0 bases at V and 0 bases at J, with 15 bases between. From germline, CDR1 is MGHRA and CDR2 YSYEKL. The CDR3 DNA reads TGCGCCAGCAGCCAAGAAACAGGCTACTCTGACTCTGGAAACACCATATATTTT. Its translation is CASSQETGYSDSGNTIYF.

A single count supports this clone. The chain is built from TRBV9 and TRBJ1-1; TRBD1 matches at 8 bases. The CDR3 extends over 14 amino acids. V was clipped by 5 bases and J by 0 bases; unmatched bases: 3. CDR1 and CDR2 (germline): SGDLS, YYNGEE. CDR3 in amino acids: CASRGTGVNTEAFF. DNA of the CDR3: TGTGCCAGCAGGGGGACAGGCGTGAACACTGAAGCTTTCTTT.

The CDR3 spells CASSLGPSGSYEQYF. CDR3 bases: TGTGCCAGCAGCTTAGGTCCTAGCGGATCCTACGAGCAGTACTTC. V usage is TRBV11-2 and J usage is TRBJ2-7; 7 nucleotides align to TRBD2. The V gene's germline CDR1 is SGHAT and CDR2 FQNNGV. The CDR3 is 15 amino acids. The J segment lost 1 base and the V segment lost 1 base, leaving 4 bases of the junction unmatched.

The CDR3 protein is CASRHMTGGAEKLFF. The CDR3 coding sequence is TGTGCCAGTAGGCATATGACAGGGGGCGCGGAAAAACTGTTTTTT. V usage is TRBV19 and J usage is TRBJ1-4, with TRBD1 matching over 10 bases. The V gene's germline CDR1 is LNHDA and CDR2 SQIVND (reference sequence). After removal of 6 bases from V and 8 bases from J, the junction contained 9 bases not matched to a gene. The CDR3 consists of 15 residues.

The chain uses TRBV28 and TRBJ2-2; D may be TRBD1 (6 bases). The CDR3 has 16 residues. V lost 2 bases and J 4 bases, leaving 14 bases between the germline ends. Germline assignment: CDR1 MDHEN and CDR2 SYDVKM. The CDR3 loop reads CASSLIQGQLTGELFF. The CDR3 DNA is TGTGCCAGCAGTTTAATTCAAGGACAGCTCACCGGGGAGCTGTTTTTT.

The chain links TRBV7-9 to TRBJ2-5; the match to TRBD2 covers 14 bases. Trimming cost V 1 base and J 2 bases; bases outside gene matches: 0. The CDR3 runs 16 residues. Germline V gene data show CDR1 as SEHNR and CDR2 as FQNEAQ (reference sequence). CDR3 region: CASSLGTSGRQETQYF. The CDR3, as DNA: TGTGCCAGCAGCTTAGGGACTAGCGGGAGGCAAGAGACCCAGTACTTC.

V is TRBV6-5 and J is TRBJ2-7; 12 positions match TRBD2. Germline CDR1 reads MNHEY; CDR2 reads SVGAGI. This CDR3 comprises 15 residues. V lost 5 bases and J lost 7; bases outside the gene matches: 9. CDR3: CASSPLTSGSQEQYF. In nucleotides, the CDR3 is TGTGCCAGCAGTCCTTTGACTAGCGGGAGTCAGGAGCAGTACTTC.

The V call is TRBV9, the J call TRBJ1-6; D may be TRBD1 (6 bases). This CDR3 contains 14 residues. V was clipped by 0 bases and J by 7 bases, with 8 bases between them. The germline CDR1 and CDR2 sequences are SGDLS and YYNGEE. The DNA of the CDR3 is TGTGCCAGCAGCGTAGGGCAGGGGAATTCACCCCTCCACTTT. It yields the protein CASSVGQGNSPLHF.

The rearrangement uses TRBV28 and TRBJ2-5; 8 bases fit TRBD2. V lost 9 bases and J lost 4; bases outside the gene matches: 7. The V gene's germline CDR1 is MDHEN and CDR2 SYDVKM. The CDR3 totals 13 residues. The CDR3 spells CASRGGFGETQYF. DNA for the CDR3: TGTGCCAGTCGGGGGGGCTTTGGAGAGACCCAGTACTTC.

By share of the sample, this clone is medium-sized (0.01 to 0.1%). The J gene is TRBJ2-7, the V gene TRBV27; 7 bases are a match to TRBD1. The CDR3 covers 13 residues. The germline CDR1 and CDR2 sequences are MNHEY and SMNVEV (reference sequence). Trimming took 6 bases from V and 2 from J; bases not matched to a gene: 4. Here the CDR3 DNA reads TGTGCCAGCAGCGAGACAGGGCCCTACGAGCAGTACTTC. This gives the protein CASSETGPYEQYF.

The chain employs TRBV5-4 and TRBJ2-5, with TRBD2 matching over 8 bases. CDR3 length: 14 amino acids. Trimming at V came to 0 bases and at J to 3 bases, leaving 1 base not matched to a gene. The germline gives CDR1 SGHNT, CDR2 YYREEE (reference sequence). The CDR3 sequence is CASSLVSGEETQYF. DNA for the CDR3: TGTGCCAGCAGCTTGGTTAGCGGGGAAGAGACCCAGTACTTC.

This rearrangement joins TRBV2 to TRBJ2-5; D not certain. The V and J ends lost 5 bases and 5 bases respectively, with 6 bases between them. From germline, CDR1 is SNHLY and CDR2 FYNNEI. The CDR3 consists of 11 residues. CDR3 DNA: TGTGCCAGCAGTTTTTCGGAGACCCAGTACTTC. Translation: CASSFSETQYF.

This chain uses TRBV7-9 with TRBJ2-1; tentative D call: TRBD2 (6 bases). Germline values: CDR1 SEHNR, CDR2 FQNEAQ (reference sequence). The CDR3 is made up of 14 amino acids. V lost 5 bases, J lost 9 bases, and 17 bases lay in between. CDR3 in amino acids: CASSPEVRGSEQFF. In nucleotides, the CDR3 is TGTGCCAGCAGCCCGGAGGTACGGGGGAGTGAGCAGTTCTTC.

The V and J genes are TRBV6-5 and TRBJ2-7; 10 nucleotides match TRBD1. CDR1 and CDR2 (germline): MNHEY, SVGAGI. Trimming took 5 bases from V and 0 from J; bases not matched to a gene: 1. The CDR3 runs to 14 residues. The CDR3 nucleotides are TGTGCCAGCAGTCGGACAGGGGGCTCCTACGAGCAGTACTTC. Translated, it gives CASSRTGGSYEQYF.

The gene calls are TRBV5-1 and TRBJ2-2, with 7 positions matching TRBD2. The CDR3 has 17 amino acids. V gave up 0 bases and J gave up 0 bases; unmatched junction bases: 5. Per germline, CDR1 SGHRS and CDR2 YFSETQ. The CDR3 DNA reads TGCGCCAGCAGCTTGGACCTCCGGGGGGCGAACACCGGGGAGCTGTTTTTT. It specifies CASSLDLRGANTGELFF.

The chain is built from TRBV28 and TRBJ1-2; weak D call: TRBD1 (6 bases). Trimming stripped 4 bases from V and 4 bases from J, with 10 bases between. This CDR3 contains 13 residues. Germline V gives CDR1 MDHEN, CDR2 SYDVKM. The DNA of the CDR3 is TGTGCCAGCAGTTATGGGGGGGCCTATGGCTACACCTTC. Translated: CASSYGGAYGYTF.

The chain combines TRBV24-1 with TRBJ1-2; D is undetermined. The CDR3 is 14 residues long. V shed 2 bases and J shed 1 base, with 7 bases lying between them. Looked up from germline, CDR1 is KGHDR and CDR2 is SFDVKD. The DNA of the CDR3 is TGTGCCACCAGTGATTCACGCAATAACTATGGCTACACCTTC. It is translated as CATSDSRNNYGYTF.

This rearrangement joins TRBV7-2 to TRBJ2-5; D is undetermined. The CDR3 is 12 residues long. CDR1 is SGHTA, CDR2 FQGNSA, per germline. The V and J ends lost 5 bases and 0 bases respectively, with 4 bases between them. CDR3 coding DNA: TGTGCCAGCAGCGGCTACCAAGAGACCCAGTACTTC. Translating it yields CASSGYQETQYF.